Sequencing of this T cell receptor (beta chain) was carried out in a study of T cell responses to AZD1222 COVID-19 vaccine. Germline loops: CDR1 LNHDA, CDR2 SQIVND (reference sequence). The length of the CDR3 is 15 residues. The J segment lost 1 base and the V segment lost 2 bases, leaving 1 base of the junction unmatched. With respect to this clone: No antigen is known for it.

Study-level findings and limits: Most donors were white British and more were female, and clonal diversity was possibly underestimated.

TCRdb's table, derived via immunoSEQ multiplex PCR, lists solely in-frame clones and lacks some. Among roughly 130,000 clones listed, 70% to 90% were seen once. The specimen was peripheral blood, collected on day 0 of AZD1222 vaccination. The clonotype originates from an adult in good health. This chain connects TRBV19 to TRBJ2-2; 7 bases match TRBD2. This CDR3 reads CASSILAVNTGELFF. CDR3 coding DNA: TGTGCCAGTAGTATACTAGCGGTGAACACCGGGGAGCTGTTTTTT. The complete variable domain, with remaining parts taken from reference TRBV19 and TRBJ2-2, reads DGGITQSPKYLFRKEGQNVTLSCEQNLNHDAMYWYRQDPGQGLRLIYYSQIVNDFQKGDIAEGYSVSREKKESFPLTVTSAQKNPTAFYLCASSILAVNTGELFFGEGSRLTVL.